A selection of T cell receptor beta chains follows, all from one sample in a study of Ad26.COV2.S vaccination and SARS-CoV-2 variants. Method: immunoSEQ multiplex PCR; TCRdb's copy keeps in-frame clones and lacks some. Of about 480,000 clones detected, roughly 87% appear once; the ten largest clones hold 9.5% to 15%. The sequenced sample was peripheral blood, obtained in a trial of Ad26.COV2.S vaccine versus placebo. The receptors originated from a person aged 18 to 65 who received the Ad26.COV2.S COVID-19 vaccine or a placebo. Each CDR3 is given with its conserved first and last residue. D genes are given only for firm matches. Part of the rows lack a size; the others show once, few, many or a class for expanded clones.

clone size	D gene	V gene	J gene	CDR3 DNA	CDR3 protein
.	TRBD1	TRBV6-6	TRBJ1-5	TGTGCCAGCACCCGGCCCCGGACAGGGGGCAATCAGCCCCAGCATTTT	CASTRPRTGGNQPQHF
.	.	TRBV3-1/TRBV3-2	TRBJ1-1	TGTGCCAGCAGCCAGGGTTTCTATGCTGAAGCTTTCTTT	CASSQGFYAEAFF
.	.	TRBV7-6	TRBJ1-6	TGTGCCAGCAGCCCCCTACGTCCGGGTTTGAATTCACCCCTCCACTTT	CASSPLRPGLNSPLHF
few	.	TRBV7-2	TRBJ1-1	TGTGCCAGCAGCTTAGCGCCAGGGATCAACACTGAAGCTTTCTTT	CASSLAPGINTEAFF
.	TRBD1	TRBV5-1	TRBJ2-7	TGCGCCAGCAGCTTGGCCCAGGGGGCTAGCGAGCAGTACTTC	CASSLAQGASEQYF
.	.	TRBV27	TRBJ1-2	TGTGCCAGCAGTTTAAGGGGGACGACCTTTCGGTATGGCTACACCTTC	CASSLRGTTFRYGYTF
.	.	TRBV28	TRBJ1-5	TGTGCCAGCAGACCTGGGTCCCCTAGCAATCAGCCCCAGCATTTT	CASRPGSPSNQPQHF
.	TRBD1	TRBV5-1	TRBJ1-3	TGCGCCAGCAGCCTGGGACAGGGGGTTGGAAACACCATATATTTT	CASSLGQGVGNTIYF
.	.	TRBV4-1	TRBJ2-7	TGCGCCAGCAGCCAAGCCCCTCCCTACGAGCAGTACTTC	CASSQAPPYEQYF
.	.	TRBV4-3	TRBJ1-1	TGCGCCAGCAGCCAAGGTAGAATGAACACTGAAGCTTTCTTT	CASSQGRMNTEAFF
few	.	TRBV24-1	TRBJ2-1	TGTGCCACCCAAAGGGGGTCCCTGGGTGTGGATGAGCAGTTCTTC	CATQRGSLGVDEQFF
.	.	TRBV6-6	TRBJ2-1	TGTGCCAGCAGTTACCAAATTAGGGGTGAGCAGTTCTTC	CASSYQIRGEQFF
few	.	TRBV12-2	TRBJ2-3	TGTGCAAGTCGCTTACCCCTAGCGGGAGGAAGCACAGATACGCAGTATTTT	CASRLPLAGGSTDTQYF
.	.	TRBV10-3	TRBJ2-7	TGTGCCACTCAAGGAGGTGGAGGGCCGGTCGAGCAGTACTTC	CATQGGGGPVEQYF
few	.	TRBV7-2	TRBJ1-5	TGTGCCAGCAGCTTACGGGGAGATCAGCCCCAGCATTTT	CASSLRGDQPQHF
.	.	TRBV5-1	TRBJ2-1	TGCGCCAGCAGCCCACAGGGGGGAGCGGGAGTCGTCTTTGGTGAGCAGTTCTTC	CASSPQGGAGVVFGEQFF
.	.	TRBV28	TRBJ1-2	TGTGCTGTGAGCGCTCATTCCAACTATGGCTACACCTTC	CAVSAHSNYGYTF